A selection of T cell receptor beta chains follows, all from one sample in a study of long-term antiretroviral therapy in people with HIV. The data were produced by immunoSEQ multiplex PCR, yet TCRdb's version contains in-frame clones alone and is incomplete. The table has fewer than 25,000 clones, about 87% seen once. The material was unsorted PBMCs, obtained 1.8 years before starting antiretroviral therapy. The receptors stem from a man in his fifties with HIV. The CDR3 runs from the conserved cysteine through the conserved F or W. D genes are given only for firm matches. Size is stated for part of the rows, as once, few or many counts, or as a class when the clone is expanded.

j_gene: TRBJ2-7
d_gene: TRBD1
abundance: -
v_gene: TRBV4-2
CDR3nt: TGTGCCAGCAGCCAACAGCGGACAGGGGCTTCCTACGAGCAGTACTTC
CDR3aa: CASSQQRTGASYEQYF

j_gene: TRBJ2-7
d_gene: -
abundance: -
v_gene: TRBV4-3
CDR3nt: TGCGCCAGCACTCAAGGGCTTTGGACTTGGGACGAGCAGTACTTC
CDR3aa: CASTQGLWTWDEQYF

j_gene: TRBJ2-7
d_gene: TRBD1
abundance: -
v_gene: TRBV6-5
CDR3nt: TGTGCCAGCAGTTATAGAACCGGGACAGGGATCTACGAGCAGTACTTC
CDR3aa: CASSYRTGTGIYEQYF

j_gene: TRBJ1-4
d_gene: TRBD1
abundance: -
v_gene: TRBV5-1
CDR3nt: TGCGCCAGCAGCTTGGCCGAGGGGGCTGGTGAAAAACTGTTTTTT
CDR3aa: CASSLAEGAGEKLFF

j_gene: TRBJ1-1
d_gene: TRBD1
abundance: -
v_gene: TRBV27
CDR3nt: TGTGCCAGCAGTTCCGGGACAGGGCGGTTCGCTTTCTTT
CDR3aa: CASSSGTGRFAFF

j_gene: TRBJ2-2
d_gene: -
abundance: -
v_gene: TRBV15
CDR3nt: TGTGCCACCAGCAGGGACCCCGCTGGGGAGCTGTTTTTT
CDR3aa: CATSRDPAGELFF

j_gene: TRBJ2-5
d_gene: -
abundance: -
v_gene: TRBV2
CDR3nt: TGTGCCAGCAGGATAGCGGAAGAGACCCAGTACTTC
CDR3aa: CASRIAEETQYF

j_gene: TRBJ1-1
d_gene: -
abundance: once
v_gene: TRBV5-4
CDR3nt: TGTGCCAGCAGCCCGAGACAACAGTCTCCAACTGAAGCTTTCTTT
CDR3aa: CASSPRQQSPTEAFF

j_gene: TRBJ2-1
d_gene: -
abundance: -
v_gene: TRBV12-1
CDR3nt: TGTGCCAGCAGCTTTGCCGGGACAGAGACCTACAATGAGCAGTTCTTC
CDR3aa: CASSFAGTETYNEQFF

j_gene: TRBJ2-3
d_gene: -
abundance: -
v_gene: TRBV5-1
CDR3nt: TGCGCCAGCAGCCCGGCCGCAGGGCGGGATACGCAGTATTTT
CDR3aa: CASSPAAGRDTQYF

j_gene: TRBJ2-1
d_gene: -
abundance: -
v_gene: TRBV11-3
CDR3nt: TGTGCCAGCAGCTCCGGACAATATAGCTCCTACAATGAGCAGTTCTTC
CDR3aa: CASSSGQYSSYNEQFF

j_gene: TRBJ1-2
d_gene: -
abundance: -
v_gene: TRBV13
CDR3nt: TGTGCCAGCAGCTTGTACGCCAACTATGGCTACACCTTC
CDR3aa: CASSLYANYGYTF

j_gene: TRBJ2-7
d_gene: -
abundance: -
v_gene: TRBV7-9
CDR3nt: TGTGCCAGCAGCCTGGGACGGTACGAGCAGTACTTC
CDR3aa: CASSLGRYEQYF

j_gene: TRBJ2-1
d_gene: -
abundance: -
v_gene: TRBV14
CDR3nt: TGTGCCAGCAGCCAAGATTCTTCGGGATGGCGTGAGCAGTTCTTC
CDR3aa: CASSQDSSGWREQFF